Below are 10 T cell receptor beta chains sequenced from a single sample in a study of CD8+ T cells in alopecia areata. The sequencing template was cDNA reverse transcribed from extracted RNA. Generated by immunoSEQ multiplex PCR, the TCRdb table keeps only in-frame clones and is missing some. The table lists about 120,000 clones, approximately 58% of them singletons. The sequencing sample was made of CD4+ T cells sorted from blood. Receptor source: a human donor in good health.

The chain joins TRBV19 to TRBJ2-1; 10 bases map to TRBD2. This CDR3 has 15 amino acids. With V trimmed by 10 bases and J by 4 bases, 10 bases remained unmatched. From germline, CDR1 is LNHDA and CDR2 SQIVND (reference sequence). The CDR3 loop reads CATKGLAGVYNEQFF. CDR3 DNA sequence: TGTGCCACCAAGGGCCTAGCGGGGGTATACAATGAGCAGTTCTTC. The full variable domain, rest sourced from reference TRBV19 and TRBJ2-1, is DGGITQSPKYLFRKEGQNVTLSCEQNLNHDAMYWYRQDPGQGLRLIYYSQIVNDFQKGDIAEGYSVSREKKESFPLTVTSAQKNPTAFYLCATKGLAGVYNEQFFGPGTRLTVL.

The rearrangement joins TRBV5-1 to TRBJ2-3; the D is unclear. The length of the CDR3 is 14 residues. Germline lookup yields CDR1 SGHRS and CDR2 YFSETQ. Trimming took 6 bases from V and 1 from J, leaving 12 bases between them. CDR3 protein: CASTSSAGTDTQYF. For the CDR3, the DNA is TGCGCCAGCACGAGTTCGGCGGGCACAGATACGCAGTATTTT.

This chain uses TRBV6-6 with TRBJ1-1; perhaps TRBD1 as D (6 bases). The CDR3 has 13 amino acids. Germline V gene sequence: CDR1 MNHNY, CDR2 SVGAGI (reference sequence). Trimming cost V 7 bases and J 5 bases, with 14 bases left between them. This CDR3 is CASTYGGRTEAFF. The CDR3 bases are TGTGCCAGCACCTACGGGGGCAGGACTGAAGCTTTCTTT.

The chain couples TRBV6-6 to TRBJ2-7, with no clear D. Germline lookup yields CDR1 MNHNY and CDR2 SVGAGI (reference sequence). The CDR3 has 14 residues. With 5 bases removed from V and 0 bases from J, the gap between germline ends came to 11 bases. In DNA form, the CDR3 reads TGTGCCAGCAGTCCCGACTGGCCCTCCTACGAGCAGTACTTC. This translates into CASSPDWPSYEQYF.

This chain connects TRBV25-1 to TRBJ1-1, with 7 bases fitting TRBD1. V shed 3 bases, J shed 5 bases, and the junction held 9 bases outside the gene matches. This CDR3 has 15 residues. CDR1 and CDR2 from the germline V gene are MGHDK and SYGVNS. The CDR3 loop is CASSDRGRGGTEAFF. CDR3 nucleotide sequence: TGTGCCAGCAGTGATCGGGGCAGGGGGGGGACTGAAGCTTTCTTT.

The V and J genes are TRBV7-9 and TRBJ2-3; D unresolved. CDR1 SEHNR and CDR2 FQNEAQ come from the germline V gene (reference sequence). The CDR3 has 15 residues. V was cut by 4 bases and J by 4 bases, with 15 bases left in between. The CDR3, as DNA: TGTGCCAGCAGCTCCGGGCCCAATCCCCCAGATACGCAGTATTTT. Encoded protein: CASSSGPNPPDTQYF.

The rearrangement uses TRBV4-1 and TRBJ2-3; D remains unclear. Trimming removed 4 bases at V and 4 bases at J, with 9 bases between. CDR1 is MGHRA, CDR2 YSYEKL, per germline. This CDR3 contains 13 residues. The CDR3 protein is CASSPPVSDTQYF. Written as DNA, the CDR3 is TGCGCCAGCAGCCCTCCGGTCTCAGATACGCAGTATTTT.

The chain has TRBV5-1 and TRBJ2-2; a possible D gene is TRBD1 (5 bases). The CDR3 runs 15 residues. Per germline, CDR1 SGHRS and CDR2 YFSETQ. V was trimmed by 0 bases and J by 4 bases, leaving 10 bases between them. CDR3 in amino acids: CASSLEGSGTGELFF. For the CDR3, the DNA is TGCGCCAGCAGCTTGGAGGGGTCGGGCACCGGGGAGCTGTTTTTT.

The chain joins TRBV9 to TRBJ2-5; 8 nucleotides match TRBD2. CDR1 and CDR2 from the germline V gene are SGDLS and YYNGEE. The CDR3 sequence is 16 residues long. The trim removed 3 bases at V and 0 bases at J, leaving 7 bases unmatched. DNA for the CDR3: TGTGCCAGCAGCGAGCAGGGACTAGAGTACCAAGAGACCCAGTACTTC. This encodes CASSEQGLEYQETQYF.

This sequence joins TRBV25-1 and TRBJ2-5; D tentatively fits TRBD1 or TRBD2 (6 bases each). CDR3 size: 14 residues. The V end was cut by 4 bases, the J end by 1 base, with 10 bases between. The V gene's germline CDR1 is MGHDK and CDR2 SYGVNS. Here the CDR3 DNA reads TGTGCCAGCAGTGTCGGGGGCACCCAAGAGACCCAGTACTTC. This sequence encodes CASSVGGTQETQYF. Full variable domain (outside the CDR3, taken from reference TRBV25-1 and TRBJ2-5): EADIYQTPRYLVIGTGKKITLECSQTMGHDKMYWYQQDPGMELHLIHYSYGVNSTEKGDLSSESTVSRIRTEHFPLTLESARPSHTSQYLCASSVGGTQETQYFGPGTRLLVL.